The subject of this entry is one TCR beta chain. This sample was included in a study of cytomegalovirus exposure and HLA in healthy donors. The CDR3 contains 14 residues. Per the germline V gene, CDR1 is SGDLS and CDR2 is YYNGEE. The V and J ends lost 5 bases and 4 bases, in that order; junction bases with no gene match: 6. The PCR used 60 Vbeta and 13 Jbeta primers. Clones were read by immunoSEQ multiplex PCR, and TCRdb kept only the in-frame ones, dropping some. Its clone listing holds tens of thousands of clones. The clonotype originates from a man aged 50 to 59 in good health and CMV-seronegative. The rearrangement uses TRBV9 and TRBJ2-3; 8 bases are a match to TRBD1. The sequenced sample was PBMCs. This CDR3 is CASRRDRGPDTQYF. CDR3 bases: TGTGCCAGCAGGCGTGACAGGGGCCCAGATACGCAGTATTTT. The variable domain in full, with the rest retrieved from reference TRBV9 and TRBJ2-3, is DSGVTQTPKHLITATGQRVTLRCSPRSGDLSVYWYQQSLDQGLQFLIQYYNGEERAKGNILERFSAQQFPDLHSELNLSSLELGDSALYFCASRRDRGPDTQYFGPGTRLTVL.